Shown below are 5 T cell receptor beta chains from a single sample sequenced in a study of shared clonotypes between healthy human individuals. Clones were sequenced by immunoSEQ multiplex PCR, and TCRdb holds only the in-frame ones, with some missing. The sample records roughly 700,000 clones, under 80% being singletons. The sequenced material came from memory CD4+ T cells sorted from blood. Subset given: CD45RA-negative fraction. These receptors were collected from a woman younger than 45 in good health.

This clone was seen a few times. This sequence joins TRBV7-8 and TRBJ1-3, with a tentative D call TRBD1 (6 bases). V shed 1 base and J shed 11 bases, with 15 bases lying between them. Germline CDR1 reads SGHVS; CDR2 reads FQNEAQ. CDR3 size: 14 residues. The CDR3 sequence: CASSLEDSYNAIYF. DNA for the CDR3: TGTGCCAGCAGCTTAGAGGACAGCTATAATGCCATATATTTT.

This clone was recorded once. The CDR3 spells CASSFPNTEAFF. CDR3 DNA: TGTGCCAGCAGCTTTCCTAACACTGAAGCTTTCTTT. The V call is TRBV7-2, the J call TRBJ1-1, with D hard to call. CDR1 and CDR2 from the germline V gene are SGHTA and FQGNSA. The CDR3 sequence is 12 residues long. Trimming removed 3 bases at V and 2 bases at J, with 4 bases between.

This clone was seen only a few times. DNA for the CDR3: TGTGCCAGCAGCTTAGAAGGGGGTTCCAATCAGCCCCAGCATTTT. It codes for CASSLEGGSNQPQHF. The genes are TRBV11-2 and TRBJ1-5; tentatively, D is TRBD1 (6 bases). The ends were cut back, 0 bases at V and 3 bases at J, with 9 bases in the middle. Germline values: CDR1 SGHAT, CDR2 FQNNGV. The CDR3 consists of 15 residues.

CDR3 region: CAWSGSRGQNIQYF. CDR3 bases: TGTGCCTGGAGTGGGTCGAGGGGGCAAAACATTCAGTACTTC. This chain links TRBV30 with TRBJ2-4, with 7 bases that match TRBD1. There are 14 residues in the CDR3. V gave up 1 base and J gave up 5 bases; unmatched junction bases: 5. Germline lookup yields CDR1 GTSNPN and CDR2 SVGIG (reference sequence).

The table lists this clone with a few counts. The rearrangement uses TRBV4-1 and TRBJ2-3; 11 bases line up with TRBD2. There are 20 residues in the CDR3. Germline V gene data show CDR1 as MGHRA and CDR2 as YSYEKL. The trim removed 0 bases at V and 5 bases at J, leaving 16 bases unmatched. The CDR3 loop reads CASSQEFRPSLAGGKDTQYF. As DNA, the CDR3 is TGCGCCAGCAGCCAAGAATTTCGGCCCTCTCTAGCGGGAGGTAAAGATACGCAGTATTTT.